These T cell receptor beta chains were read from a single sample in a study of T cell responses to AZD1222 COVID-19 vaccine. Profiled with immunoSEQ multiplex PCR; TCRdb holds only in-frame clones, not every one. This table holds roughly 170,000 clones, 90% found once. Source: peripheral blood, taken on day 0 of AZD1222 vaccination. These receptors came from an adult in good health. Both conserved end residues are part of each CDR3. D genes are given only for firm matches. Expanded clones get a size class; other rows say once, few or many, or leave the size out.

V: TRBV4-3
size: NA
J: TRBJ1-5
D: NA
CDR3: CASSQALGGQPQHF
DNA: TGCGCCAGCAGCCAGGCCCTCGGGGGTCAGCCCCAGCATTTT

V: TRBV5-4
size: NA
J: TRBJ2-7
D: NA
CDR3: CASSSVGHYEQYF
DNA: TGTGCCAGCAGCTCGGTAGGGCACTACGAGCAGTACTTC

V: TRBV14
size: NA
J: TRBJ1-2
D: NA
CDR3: CASSQAQDYGYTF
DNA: TGTGCCAGCAGCCAAGCCCAAGACTATGGCTACACCTTC

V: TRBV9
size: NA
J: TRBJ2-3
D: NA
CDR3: CASSVGGADTQYF
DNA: TGTGCCAGCAGCGTAGGGGGGGCAGATACGCAGTATTTT

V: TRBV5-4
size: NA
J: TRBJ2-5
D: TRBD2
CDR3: CASSLVGRGGRETQYF
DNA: TGTGCCAGCAGCTTGGTGGGGCGGGGAGGGAGAGAGACCCAGTACTTC

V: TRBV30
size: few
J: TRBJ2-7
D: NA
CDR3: CAWSVPGLSKYEQYF
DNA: TGTGCCTGGAGTGTACCTGGACTATCCAAGTACGAGCAGTACTTC

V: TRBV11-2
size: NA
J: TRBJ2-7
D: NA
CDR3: CASSLNVGDEQYF
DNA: TGTGCCAGCAGCCTAAACGTCGGGGACGAGCAGTACTTC

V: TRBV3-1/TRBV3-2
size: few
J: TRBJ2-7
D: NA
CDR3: CASSNTGTPFGAYEQYF
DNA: TGTGCCAGCAGCAACACCGGGACACCATTCGGGGCCTACGAGCAGTACTTC

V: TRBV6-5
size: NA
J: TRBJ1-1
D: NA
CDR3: CASSSQGSTEAFF
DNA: TGTGCCAGCAGTTCGCAGGGCAGCACTGAAGCTTTCTTT

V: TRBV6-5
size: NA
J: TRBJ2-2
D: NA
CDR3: CASSRTPTGELFF
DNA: TGTGCCAGCAGTCGGACACCCACCGGGGAGCTGTTTTTT

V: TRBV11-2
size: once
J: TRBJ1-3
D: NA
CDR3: CASSGRRESGNTIYF
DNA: TGTGCCAGCAGCGGCCGCAGGGAGAGTGGAAACACCATATATTTT

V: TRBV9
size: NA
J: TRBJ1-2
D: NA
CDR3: CASSVIQGPGGYTF
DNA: TGTGCCAGCAGCGTAATCCAGGGGCCCGGTGGCTACACCTTC

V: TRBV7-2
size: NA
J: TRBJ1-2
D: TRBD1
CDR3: CASSLDGTGVHTF
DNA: TGTGCCAGCAGCTTAGATGGGACAGGGGTGCACACCTTC

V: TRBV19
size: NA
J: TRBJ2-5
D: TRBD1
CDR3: CASSGGTGAETQYF
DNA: TGTGCCAGTAGTGGGGGGACAGGGGCAGAGACCCAGTACTTC

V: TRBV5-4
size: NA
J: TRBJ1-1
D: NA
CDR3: CASSLGIVESAFF
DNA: TGTGCCAGCAGCTTGGGCATAGTAGAGTCGGCTTTCTTT

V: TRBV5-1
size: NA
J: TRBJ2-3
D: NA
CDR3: CASSRVGADTQYF
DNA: TGCGCCAGCAGCCGGGTGGGTGCAGATACGCAGTATTTT

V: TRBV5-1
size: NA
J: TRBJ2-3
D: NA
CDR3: CASSLGGFPDTQYF
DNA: TGCGCCAGCAGCTTGGGGGGCTTCCCAGATACGCAGTATTTT

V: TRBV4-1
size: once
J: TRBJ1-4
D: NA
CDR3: CASSHEVTATNEKLFF
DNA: TGCGCCAGCAGCCATGAGGTGACAGCAACTAATGAAAAACTGTTTTTT

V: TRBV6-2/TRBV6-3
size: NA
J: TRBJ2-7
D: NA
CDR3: CASSRYEQYF
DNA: TGTGCCAGCAGCCGTTACGAGCAGTACTTC

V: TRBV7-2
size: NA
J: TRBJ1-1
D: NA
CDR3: CASSLLLGGQKDTEAFF
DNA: TGTGCCAGCAGCTTATTATTGGGAGGTCAGAAGGACACTGAAGCTTTCTTT

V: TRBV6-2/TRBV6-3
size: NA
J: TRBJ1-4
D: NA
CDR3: CASSLGGTTNEKLFF
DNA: TGTGCCAGCAGCCTTGGGGGTACAACTAATGAAAAACTGTTTTTT

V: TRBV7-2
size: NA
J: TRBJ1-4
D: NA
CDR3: CASSLNVWGVNEKLFF
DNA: TGTGCCAGCAGCTTAAATGTTTGGGGGGTTAATGAAAAACTGTTTTTT

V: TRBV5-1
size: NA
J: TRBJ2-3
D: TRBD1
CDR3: CASSYDRVELTDTQYF
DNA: TGCGCCAGCAGCTATGACAGGGTTGAGCTAACAGATACGCAGTATTTT

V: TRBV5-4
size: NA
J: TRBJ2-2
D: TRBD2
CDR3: CASSFGGMNTGELFF
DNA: TGTGCCAGCAGCTTCGGGGGGATGAACACCGGGGAGCTGTTTTTT

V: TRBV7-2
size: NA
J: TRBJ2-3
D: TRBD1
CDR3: CASSWETGGTDTQYF
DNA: TGTGCCAGCAGCTGGGAGACAGGGGGCACAGATACGCAGTATTTT

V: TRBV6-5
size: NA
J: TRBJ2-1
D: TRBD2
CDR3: CASSREVEQFF
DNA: TGTGCCAGCAGCCGGGAGGTTGAGCAGTTCTTC

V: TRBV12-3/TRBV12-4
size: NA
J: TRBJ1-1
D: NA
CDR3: CASSPGTPEAFF
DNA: TGTGCCAGCAGTCCGGGGACACCCGAAGCTTTCTTT

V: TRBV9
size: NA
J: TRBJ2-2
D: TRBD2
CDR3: CASSALAGGLGTGELFF
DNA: TGTGCCAGCAGCGCATTAGCGGGGGGGCTAGGCACCGGGGAGCTGTTTTTT

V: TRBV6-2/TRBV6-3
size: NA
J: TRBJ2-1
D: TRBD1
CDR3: CASSSPLRDRAHEQFF
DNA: TGTGCCAGCAGTTCACCGCTCCGGGACAGGGCCCATGAGCAGTTCTTC

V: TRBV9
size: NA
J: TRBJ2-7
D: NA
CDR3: CASSVADSTFSYEQYF
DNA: TGTGCCAGCAGCGTAGCGGACAGTACTTTCTCCTACGAGCAGTACTTC

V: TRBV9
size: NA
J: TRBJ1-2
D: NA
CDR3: CASSPEGLNYGYTF
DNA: TGTGCCAGCAGCCCCGAAGGTCTTAACTATGGCTACACCTTC

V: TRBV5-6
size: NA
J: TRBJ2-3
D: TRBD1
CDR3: CASSPTGVVDTQYF
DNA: TGTGCCAGCAGCCCCACAGGGGTGGTAGATACGCAGTATTTT

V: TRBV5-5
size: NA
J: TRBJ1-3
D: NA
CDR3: CASRVGGSGNTIYF
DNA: TGTGCCAGCAGGGTTGGAGGGTCTGGAAACACCATATATTTT

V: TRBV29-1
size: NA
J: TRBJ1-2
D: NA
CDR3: CSVDIGYTF
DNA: TGCAGCGTTGATATTGGCTACACCTTC

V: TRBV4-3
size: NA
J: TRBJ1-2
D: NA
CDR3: CASSQEHTRGRGYTF
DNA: TGCGCCAGCAGCCAAGAGCACACCCGGGGGAGGGGCTACACCTTC

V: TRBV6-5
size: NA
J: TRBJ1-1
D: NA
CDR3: CASSDTGTENTEAFF
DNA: TGTGCCAGCAGCGATACCGGGACGGAGAACACTGAAGCTTTCTTT

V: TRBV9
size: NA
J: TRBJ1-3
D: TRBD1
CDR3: CASSKGDRGVGTIYF
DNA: TGTGCCAGCAGCAAAGGGGACAGGGGGGTTGGCACCATATATTTT

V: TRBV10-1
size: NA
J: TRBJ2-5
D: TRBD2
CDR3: CASSVPRGGHETQYF
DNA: TGCGCCAGCAGTGTACCTCGGGGGGGCCATGAGACCCAGTACTTC

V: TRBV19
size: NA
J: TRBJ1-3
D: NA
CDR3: CASRGGFLSGNTIYF
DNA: TGTGCCAGTAGGGGGGGGTTCCTCTCTGGAAACACCATATATTTT

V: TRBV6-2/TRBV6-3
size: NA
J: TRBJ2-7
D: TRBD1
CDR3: CASSDNRDRGYEQYF
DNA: TGTGCCAGCAGCGATAACCGGGACAGGGGGTACGAGCAGTACTTC

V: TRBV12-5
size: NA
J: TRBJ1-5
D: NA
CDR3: CASGLGAGSNQPQHF
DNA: TGTGCTAGTGGTTTGGGGGCAGGGAGCAATCAGCCCCAGCATTTT

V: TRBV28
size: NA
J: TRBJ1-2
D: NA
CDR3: CASSSRDYGYTF
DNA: TGTGCCAGCAGTTCCAGGGACTATGGCTACACCTTC

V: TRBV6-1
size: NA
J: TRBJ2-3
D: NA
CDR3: CASSDRGATTDTQYF
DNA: TGTGCCAGCAGTGACCGGGGGGCGACCACAGATACGCAGTATTTT

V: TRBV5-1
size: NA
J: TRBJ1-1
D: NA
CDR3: CASSLETGNTEAFF
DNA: TGCGCCAGCAGCTTGGAGACAGGGAACACTGAAGCTTTCTTT

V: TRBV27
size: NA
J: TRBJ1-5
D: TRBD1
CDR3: CASSPAPGGSQPQHF
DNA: TGTGCCAGCAGCCCTGCCCCAGGGGGGAGTCAGCCCCAGCATTTT

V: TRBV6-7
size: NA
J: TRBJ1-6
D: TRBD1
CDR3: CASSTHCDREHSPLHF
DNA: TGTGCCAGCAGTACCCACTGCGACAGGGAACACTCACCCCTCCACTTT

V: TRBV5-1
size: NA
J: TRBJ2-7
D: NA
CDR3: CASSPGTYEQYF
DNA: TGCGCCAGCAGCCCAGGGACCTACGAGCAGTACTTC

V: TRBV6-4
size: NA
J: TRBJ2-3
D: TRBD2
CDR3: CASSPRSGGPYTDTQYF
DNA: TGTGCCAGCAGTCCGCGAAGCGGGGGGCCTTACACAGATACGCAGTATTTT

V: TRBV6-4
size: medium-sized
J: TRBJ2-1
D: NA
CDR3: CASSDSGDSGDEQFF
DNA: TGTGCCAGCAGTGACTCAGGGGACAGCGGGGATGAGCAGTTCTTC

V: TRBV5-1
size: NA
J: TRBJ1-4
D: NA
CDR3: CASSPTAPNEKLFF
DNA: TGCGCCAGCAGCCCCACGGCCCCCAATGAAAAACTGTTTTTT

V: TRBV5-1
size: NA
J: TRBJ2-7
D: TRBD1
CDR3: CASRVSRDSYEQYF
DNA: TGCGCCAGCAGAGTCTCCCGGGACAGCTACGAGCAGTACTTC

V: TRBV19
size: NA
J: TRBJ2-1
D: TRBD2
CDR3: CASSSGGPLRYNEQFF
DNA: TGTGCCAGTAGTAGCGGGGGTCCACTTCGATACAATGAGCAGTTCTTC

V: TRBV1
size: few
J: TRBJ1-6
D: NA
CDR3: CTTKEGGADSPLHF
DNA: TGCACGACTAAGGAGGGGGGCGCCGATTCACCCCTCCACTTT

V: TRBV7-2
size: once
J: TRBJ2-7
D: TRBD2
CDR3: CASSLAGGLAGLYEQYF
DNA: TGTGCCAGCAGCTTAGCGGGGGGACTAGCGGGGCTCTACGAGCAGTACTTC

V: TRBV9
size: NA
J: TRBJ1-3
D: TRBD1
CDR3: CASSETGNPGNTIYF
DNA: TGTGCCAGCAGCGAGACAGGGAATCCGGGAAACACCATATATTTT